Listed here are 14 T cell receptor beta chains from one sample, sequenced in a study of T-cell reconstitution after alpha-beta-depleted transplantation in children. The library targeted TCRbeta and was prepared with unique molecular identifiers. TCRdb reanalysed the PCR reads using MiXCR and keeps one entry per CDR3 protein. The table records 200,000 to 250,000 distinct CDR3 sequences, roughly a tenth of them present only once. Sequenced material: PBMCs, taken before TCRalphabeta/CD19-depleted stem cell transplant. The origin of the receptors is a child younger than two with acute myeloid leukemia, due to receive a stem cell transplant.

Ten or more counts support this clonotype. The gene calls are TRBV5-6 and TRBJ2-7; 9 bases agree with TRBD2. The CDR3 totals 18 residues. V gave up 0 bases and J gave up 3 bases; unmatched junction bases: 13. Germline loops: CDR1 SGHDT, CDR2 YYEEEE. CDR3 protein: CASSLGGLAGTRFYEQYF. Written as DNA, the CDR3 is TGTGCCAGCAGCTTGGGGGGGCTAGCGGGGACTAGGTTCTACGAGCAGTACTTC.

The genes are TRBV6-1 and TRBJ1-1, with D perhaps matching TRBD1 (5 bases). CDR1 and CDR2 (germline): MNHNS, SASEGT. Between the trimmed V and J ends, which lost 6 bases and 1 base, there was a span of 15 bases. The CDR3 sequence is 15 residues long. CDR3 sequence reads: CASRSLGTANTEAFF. The CDR3, as DNA: TGTGCCAGCAGATCCCTCGGGACGGCGAACACTGAAGCTTTCTTT.

This clonotype was seen at least ten times. The chain joins TRBV29-1 to TRBJ1-1; the D is unclear. With 2 bases removed from V and 2 bases from J, the gap between germline ends came to 6 bases. The germline V gene encodes CDR1 SQVTM and CDR2 ANQGSEA. There are 12 residues in the CDR3. The CDR3 coding sequence is TGCAGCGTTGAAAGGGCTAACACTGAAGCTTTCTTT. Residues: CSVERANTEAFF.

Many counts were recorded for this clonotype. The V gene is TRBV28, the J gene TRBJ2-1; TRBD1 matches 8 bases. J lost 4 bases, V lost 5 bases, and 4 bases had no gene match. The length of the CDR3 is 14 residues. Germline CDR1 reads MDHEN; CDR2 reads SYDVKM. The DNA for the CDR3 is TGTGCCAGCAGTGAGGGACAGGCTTACAATGAGCAGTTCTTC. Encoded protein: CASSEGQAYNEQFF.

In this sample, this clonotype turned up many times. V is TRBV3-1 and J is TRBJ2-1; 15 bases match TRBD2. Germline V gene data show CDR1 as LGHDT and CDR2 as YNNKEL (reference sequence). The J segment lost 6 bases and the V segment lost 4 bases, leaving 7 bases of the junction unmatched. The length of the CDR3 is 17 residues. For the CDR3, the DNA is TGTGCCAGCAGCCCGGGGACTAGCGGGGGGCAGGCCAATGAGCAGTTCTTC. Residues: CASSPGTSGGQANEQFF.

This clonotype was counted a few times. The rearrangement joins TRBV19 to TRBJ1-1; D not certain. CDR1 and CDR2 (germline): LNHDA, SQIVND (reference sequence). The V and J ends lost 8 bases and 1 base respectively, with 8 bases between them. The CDR3 is 12 amino acids. In DNA form, the CDR3 reads TGTGCCAGTGGGTCTAGGAACACTGAAGCTTTCTTT. Protein: CASGSRNTEAFF. Filled out from reference TRBV19 and TRBJ1-1, the complete variable domain reads DGGITQSPKYLFRKEGQNVTLSCEQNLNHDAMYWYRQDPGQGLRLIYYSQIVNDFQKGDIAEGYSVSREKKESFPLTVTSAQKNPTAFYLCASGSRNTEAFFGQGTRLTVV.

On this clonotype itself: A much larger clone lies a single base off, so this may be a read error. The chain couples TRBV11-2 to TRBJ2-7, with D unclear. The CDR3 totals 13 residues. V lost 5 bases and J lost 8, with 16 bases in between. The germline V gene encodes CDR1 SGHAT and CDR2 FQNNGV. The CDR3: CASSLTSDHKQYF. In DNA form, the CDR3 reads TGTGCCAGCAGCCTCACCTCGGACCACAAGCAGTACTTC.

This clonotype has at least ten counts. Here the CDR3 reads CASRIDRENTEAFF. Written as DNA, the CDR3 is TGTGCCAGCAGGATAGACAGGGAGAACACTGAAGCTTTCTTT. The chain employs TRBV12-3 or TRBV12-4 and TRBJ1-1; 7 bases align to TRBD1. The CDR3 is made up of 14 amino acids. V trimming: 6 bases; J trimming: 1 base; junction bases outside the gene matches: 5.

This clonotype appeared many times. This sequence joins TRBV5-8 and TRBJ1-6; D call uncertain. Per germline, CDR1 SGHTS and CDR2 YDEGEE. V was pared by 2 bases and J by 8 bases, with 11 bases between. The CDR3 consists of 14 residues. The CDR3 region is CASSFGSPHSPLHF. The CDR3 region has the DNA TGTGCCAGCAGCTTCGGCAGCCCCCATTCACCCCTCCACTTT.

This clonotype has at least ten counts. The V and J genes are TRBV20-1 and TRBJ2-7; the D is unclear. Trimming left V 0 bases short and J 2 bases short, with 11 bases between. CDR1 is DFQATT and CDR2 is SNEGSKA in the germline V gene (reference sequence). There are 14 residues in the CDR3. Written as DNA, the CDR3 is TGCAGTGCTAGAGATCCCGTAAAGGCCTACGAGCAGTACTTC. Translated, it gives CSARDPVKAYEQYF.

This clonotype was recorded at least ten times. The chain combines TRBV2 with TRBJ2-7, with D maybe TRBD1 (7 bases). This CDR3 has 13 amino acids. The germline gives CDR1 SNHLY, CDR2 FYNNEI. The V gene lost 4 bases and the J gene lost 5 bases, with 12 bases spanning the gap. The chain's CDR3 is CASSVQGRNEQYF. In nucleotides, the CDR3 is TGTGCCAGCAGTGTACAGGGGAGGAACGAGCAGTACTTC.

A note on this clonotype: The missing conserved phenylalanine or tryptophan at the end of this CDR3 makes a read error likely. The V call is TRBV5-1, the J call TRBJ1-4; 7 nucleotides agree with TRBD1. Per the germline V gene, CDR1 is SGHRS and CDR2 is YFSETQ. V trimming: 3 bases; J trimming: 8 bases; junction bases outside the gene matches: 7. The CDR3 runs 14 residues. The CDR3 here is CASSSGTAGEKLFY. CDR3 nucleotide sequence: TGCGCCAGCAGCTCCGGGACAGCCGGCGAAAAACTGTTTTAT.

Points on this clonotype: Possible read error: a much larger clone is one base away. This rearrangement joins TRBV3-1 to TRBJ2-2, with TRBD2 as a possible D gene (6 bases). The CDR3 has 17 residues. V was clipped by 8 bases and J by 1 base, with 20 bases between them. CDR1 and CDR2 (germline): LGHDT, YNNKEL (reference sequence). The CDR3 region has the DNA TGTGCCAGCTGCCGCGGGGCCGGGACCGAGAACACCGGGGAGCTGTTTTTT. It is translated as CASCRGAGTENTGELFF.

This clonotype was observed at least ten times. The rearrangement uses TRBV2 and TRBJ2-6; 7 nucleotides align to TRBD1. Per the germline V gene, CDR1 is SNHLY and CDR2 is FYNNEI. V was clipped by 8 bases and J by 0 bases; unmatched bases: 7. This CDR3 region has 16 residues. CDR3 amino acids: CASPGTEHSGANVLTF. The CDR3 nucleotides read TGTGCCAGCCCCGGGACAGAGCACTCTGGGGCCAACGTCCTGACTTTC.